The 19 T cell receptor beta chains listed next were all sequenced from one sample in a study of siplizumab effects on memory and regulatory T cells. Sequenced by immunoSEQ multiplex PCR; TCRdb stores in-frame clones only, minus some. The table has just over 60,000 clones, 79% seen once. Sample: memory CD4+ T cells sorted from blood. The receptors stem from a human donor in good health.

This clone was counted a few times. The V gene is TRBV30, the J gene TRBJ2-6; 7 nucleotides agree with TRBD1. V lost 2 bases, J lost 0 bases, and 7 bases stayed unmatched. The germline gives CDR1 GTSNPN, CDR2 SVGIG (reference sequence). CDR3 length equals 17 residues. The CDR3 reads CAWSTGAPNSGANVLTF. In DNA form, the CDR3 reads TGTGCCTGGAGTACAGGGGCGCCTAACTCTGGGGCCAACGTCCTGACTTTC. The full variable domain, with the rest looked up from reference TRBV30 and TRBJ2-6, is SQTIHQWPATLVQPVGSPLSLECTVEGTSNPNLYWYRQAAGRGLQLLFYSVGIGQISSEVPQNLSASRPQDRQFILSSKKLLLSDSGFYLCAWSTGAPNSGANVLTFGAGSRLTVL.

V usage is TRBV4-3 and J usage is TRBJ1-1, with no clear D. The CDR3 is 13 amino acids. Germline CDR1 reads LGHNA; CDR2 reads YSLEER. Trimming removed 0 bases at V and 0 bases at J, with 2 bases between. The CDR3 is CASSQDMNTEAFF. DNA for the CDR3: TGCGCCAGCAGCCAAGATATGAACACTGAAGCTTTCTTT.

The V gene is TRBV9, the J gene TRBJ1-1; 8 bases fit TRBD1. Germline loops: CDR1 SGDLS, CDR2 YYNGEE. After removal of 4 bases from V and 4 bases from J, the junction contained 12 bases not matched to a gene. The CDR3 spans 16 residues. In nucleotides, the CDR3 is TGTGCCAGCAGCAGGACACAGGACAGGGTGGCCACTGAAGCTTTCTTT. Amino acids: CASSRTQDRVATEAFF.

CDR3 loop: CASTSAGRDGYTF. Here the CDR3 DNA reads TGTGCCAGCACCTCAGCGGGGAGAGATGGCTACACCTTC. The rearrangement links TRBV7-6 to TRBJ1-2; no clear D gene. Per germline, CDR1 SGHVS and CDR2 FNYEAQ. This CDR3 comprises 13 residues. Trimming removed 7 bases from V and 6 bases from J, with 15 bases in between. Variable domain in full (rest from reference TRBV7-6 and TRBJ1-2): GAGVSQSPRYKVTKRGQDVALRCDPISGHVSLYWYRQALGQGPEFLTYFNYEAQQDKSGLPNDRFSAERPEGSISTLTIQRTEQRDSAMYRCASTSAGRDGYTFGSGTRLTVV.

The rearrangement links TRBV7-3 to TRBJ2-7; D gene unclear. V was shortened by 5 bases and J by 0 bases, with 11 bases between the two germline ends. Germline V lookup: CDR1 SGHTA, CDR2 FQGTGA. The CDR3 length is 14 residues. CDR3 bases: TGTGCCAGCAGCCTAAGCGCAGCCTCCTACGAGCAGTACTTC. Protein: CASSLSAASYEQYF.

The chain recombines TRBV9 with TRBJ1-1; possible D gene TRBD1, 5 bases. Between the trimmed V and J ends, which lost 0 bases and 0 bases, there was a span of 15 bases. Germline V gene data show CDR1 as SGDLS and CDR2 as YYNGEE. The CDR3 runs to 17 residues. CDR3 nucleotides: TGTGCCAGCAGCGTAGTATCGGGGCAAGGGGTGAACACTGAAGCTTTCTTT. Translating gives CASSVVSGQGVNTEAFF.

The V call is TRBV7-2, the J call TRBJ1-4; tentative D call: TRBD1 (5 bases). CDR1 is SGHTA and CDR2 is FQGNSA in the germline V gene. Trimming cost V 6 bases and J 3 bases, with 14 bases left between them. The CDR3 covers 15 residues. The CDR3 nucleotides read TGTGCCAGCAGAGAAACAGGCTCAGCTAATGAAAAACTGTTTTTT. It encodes CASRETGSANEKLFF.

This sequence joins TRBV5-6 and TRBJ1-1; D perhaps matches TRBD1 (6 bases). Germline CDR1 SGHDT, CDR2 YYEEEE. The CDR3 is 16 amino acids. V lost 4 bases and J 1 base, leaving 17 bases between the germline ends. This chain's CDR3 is CASSPSGGPTNTEAFF. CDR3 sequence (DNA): TGTGCCAGCAGCCCCTCGGGGGGGCCGACGAACACTGAAGCTTTCTTT.

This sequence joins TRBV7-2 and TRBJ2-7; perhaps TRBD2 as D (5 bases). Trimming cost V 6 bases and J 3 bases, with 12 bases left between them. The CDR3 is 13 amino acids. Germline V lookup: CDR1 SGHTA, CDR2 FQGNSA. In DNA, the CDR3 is TGTGCCAGCAGGTCCCCGGCGGGCTACGAGCAGTACTTC. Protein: CASRSPAGYEQYF. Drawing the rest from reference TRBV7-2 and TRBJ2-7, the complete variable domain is GAGVSQSPSNKVTEKGKDVELRCDPISGHTALYWYRQSLGQGLEFLIYFQGNSAPDKSGLPSDRFSAERTGGSVSTLTIQRTQQEDSAVYLCASRSPAGYEQYFGPGTRLTVT.

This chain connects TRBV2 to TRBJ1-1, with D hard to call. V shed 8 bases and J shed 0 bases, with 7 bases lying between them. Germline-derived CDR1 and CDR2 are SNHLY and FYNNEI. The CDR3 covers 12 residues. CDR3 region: CASSKMNTEAFF. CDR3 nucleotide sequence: TGTGCCAGCTCGAAGATGAACACTGAAGCTTTCTTT.

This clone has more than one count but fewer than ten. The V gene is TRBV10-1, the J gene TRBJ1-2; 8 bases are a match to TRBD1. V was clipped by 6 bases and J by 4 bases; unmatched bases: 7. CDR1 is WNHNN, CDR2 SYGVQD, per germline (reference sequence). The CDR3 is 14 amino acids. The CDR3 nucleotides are TGCGCCAGCAGCAATGGACAGGGCGGCTATGGCTACACCTTC. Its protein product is CASSNGQGGYGYTF.

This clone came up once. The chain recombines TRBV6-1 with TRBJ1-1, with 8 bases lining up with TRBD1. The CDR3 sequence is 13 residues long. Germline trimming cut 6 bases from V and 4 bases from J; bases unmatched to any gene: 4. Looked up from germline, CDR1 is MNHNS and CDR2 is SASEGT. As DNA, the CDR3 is TGTGCCAGCAGCAGACAGGGGAGCACTGAAGCTTTCTTT. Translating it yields CASSRQGSTEAFF.

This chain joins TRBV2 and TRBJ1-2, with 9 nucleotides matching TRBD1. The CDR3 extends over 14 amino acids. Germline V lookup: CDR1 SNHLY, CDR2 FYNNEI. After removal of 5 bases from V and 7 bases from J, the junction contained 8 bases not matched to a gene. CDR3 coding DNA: TGTGCCAGCAGTCCACCGGGACAGGGTTTTGGCTACACCTTC. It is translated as CASSPPGQGFGYTF.

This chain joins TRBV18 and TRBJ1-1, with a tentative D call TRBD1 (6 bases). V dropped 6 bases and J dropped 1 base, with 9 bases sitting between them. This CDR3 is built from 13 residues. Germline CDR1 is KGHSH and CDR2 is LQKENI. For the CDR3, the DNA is TGTGCCAGCTCTACGGACAGGAACACTGAAGCTTTCTTT. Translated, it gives CASSTDRNTEAFF. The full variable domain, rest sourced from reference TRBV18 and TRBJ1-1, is NAGVMQNPRHLVRRRGQEARLRCSPMKGHSHVYWYRQLPEEGLKFMVYLQKENIIDESGMPKERFSAEFPKEGPSILRIQQVVRGDSAAYFCASSTDRNTEAFFGQGTRLTVV.

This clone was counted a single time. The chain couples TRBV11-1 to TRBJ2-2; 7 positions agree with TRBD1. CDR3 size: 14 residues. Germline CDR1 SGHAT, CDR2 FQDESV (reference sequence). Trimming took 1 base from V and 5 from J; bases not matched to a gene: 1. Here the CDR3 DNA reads TGTGCCAGCAGCTTAGAGGGGGCGACCGGGGAGCTGTTTTTT. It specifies CASSLEGATGELFF.

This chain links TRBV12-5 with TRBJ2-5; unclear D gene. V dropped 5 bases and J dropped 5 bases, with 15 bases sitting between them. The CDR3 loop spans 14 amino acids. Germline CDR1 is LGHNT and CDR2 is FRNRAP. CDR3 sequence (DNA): TGTGCTAGTGGTCCCCAAGGCGCGGTTGAGACCCAGTACTTC. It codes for CASGPQGAVETQYF.

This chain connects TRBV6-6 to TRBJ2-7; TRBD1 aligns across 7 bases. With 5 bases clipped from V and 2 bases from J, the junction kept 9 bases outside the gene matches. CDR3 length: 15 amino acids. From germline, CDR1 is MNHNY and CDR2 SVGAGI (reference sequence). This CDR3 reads CASSPYPGTAYEQYF. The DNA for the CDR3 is TGTGCCAGCAGTCCTTACCCTGGGACAGCCTACGAGCAGTACTTC.

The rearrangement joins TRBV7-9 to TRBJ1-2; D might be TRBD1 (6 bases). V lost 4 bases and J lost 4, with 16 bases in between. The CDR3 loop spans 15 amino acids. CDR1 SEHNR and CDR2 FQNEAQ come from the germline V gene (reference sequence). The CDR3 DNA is TGTGCCAGCAGCTATGGACAGTCGCCCGCCTATGGCTACACCTTC. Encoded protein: CASSYGQSPAYGYTF. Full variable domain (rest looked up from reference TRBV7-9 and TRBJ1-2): DTGVSQNPRHKITKRGQNVTFRCDPISEHNRLYWYRQTLGQGPEFLTYFQNEAQLEKSRLLSDRFSAERPKGSFSTLEIQRTEQGDSAMYLCASSYGQSPAYGYTFGSGTRLTVV.

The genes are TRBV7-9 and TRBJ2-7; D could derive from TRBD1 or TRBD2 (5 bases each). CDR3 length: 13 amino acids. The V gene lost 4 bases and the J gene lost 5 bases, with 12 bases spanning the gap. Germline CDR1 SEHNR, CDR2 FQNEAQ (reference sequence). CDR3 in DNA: TGTGCCAGCAGCTCGAAGGGACCCGACGAGCAGTACTTC. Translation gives CASSSKGPDEQYF.